These 2 T cell receptor beta chains share one sample of origin, sequenced in a study of shared clonotypes between healthy human individuals (dated by TCRdb to about 2020). Libraries were constructed by the immunoSEQ multiplex PCR assay. TCRdb carries this immuneACCESS record with in-frame sequences only. Its versions omit some clonotypes, under half of them owing to an unresolved V gene in the studies checked, with the rest unexplained. The sample table records 600,000 to 750,000 clones; roughly two thirds of these occur just once. 1.8% of the sample is taken by the ten largest. Material for sequencing was memory CD4+ T cells sorted from blood. According to the study, the label for this sample's cell subset or site signals: CD45RA-negative fraction. Receptors originate from a woman aged 25 to 39 in good health.

This clone came up a few times. The chain uses TRBV28 and TRBJ1-1; D is unresolved. The germline V gene has CDR1 MDHEN and CDR2 SYDVKM. The CDR3 contains 11 residues. Trimming stripped 3 bases from V and 4 bases from J, with 3 bases between. The CDR3 bases are TGTGCCAGCAGTTTCGTCACTGAAGCTTTCTTT. Its protein is CASSFVTEAFF.

This clone appeared a single time. The rearrangement joins TRBV7-9 to TRBJ2-7; D is possibly TRBD1 or TRBD2 (5 bases each). Germline loops: CDR1 SEHNR, CDR2 FQNEAQ (reference sequence). This CDR3 is built from 14 residues. V was cut by 3 bases and J by 1 base, with 10 bases left in between. CDR3 sequence reads: CASSLGWGSYEQYF. The CDR3, as DNA: TGTGCCAGCAGCTTGGGATGGGGGTCCTACGAGCAGTACTTC.